This TCR beta chain was identified during a study of T cells of healthy individuals (dated by TCRdb to 2016 to 2018). Library prep was done by 5' RACE. Sequencing was performed on an Illumina MiSeq. TCRdb reanalyzed the raw reads on its own, using fastp at Q25 for trimming and MiXCR for clone calling, and kept in-frame beta chains. Each CDR3 protein appears once, grouped with its most common genes and DNA. Across this sample there are around 80,000 distinct CDR3 sequences, with approximately 5.4% seen only once. The ten largest make up 7.5% to 9.5% of the sample. The junction carries 10 bases between V and J, which are trimmed by 4 bases and 12 bases respectively. The CDR3 spans 10 residues, from the cysteine through the phenylalanine. The CDR3 DNA has 30 bases and is translated from base 1. From the germline V gene, CDR1 is SQVTM and CDR2 is ANQGSEA. This clonotype was picked up a small number of times. Its antigen remains unidentified. No much larger clone is present one base from it, and per-base qualities are unavailable.

The chain joins TRBV29-1 to TRBJ2-1; the D gene lacks a confident call. This receptor was taken from a female donor in good health. The DNA sequence is given as TGCAGCGTTGCGACCGGCGGGCAGTTCTTC. The encoded protein is CSVATGGQFF.